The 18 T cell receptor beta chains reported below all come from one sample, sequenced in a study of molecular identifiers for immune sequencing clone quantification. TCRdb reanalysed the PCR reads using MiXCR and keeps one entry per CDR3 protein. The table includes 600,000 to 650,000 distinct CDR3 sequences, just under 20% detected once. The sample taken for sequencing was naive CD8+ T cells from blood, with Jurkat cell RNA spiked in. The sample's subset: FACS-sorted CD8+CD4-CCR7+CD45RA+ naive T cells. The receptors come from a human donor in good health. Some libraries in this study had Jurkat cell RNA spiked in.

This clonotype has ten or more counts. As DNA, the CDR3 is TGTGCCAGCAGCTTGTTCGGCGGACAGCGAACTTTCTTT. As protein: CASSLFGGQRTFF. The chain recombines TRBV5-6 with TRBJ1-1; maybe TRBD1 (6 bases). The germline gives CDR1 SGHDT, CDR2 YYEEEE. The CDR3 spans 13 residues. V gave up 1 base and J gave up 12 bases, with 16 bases separating them.

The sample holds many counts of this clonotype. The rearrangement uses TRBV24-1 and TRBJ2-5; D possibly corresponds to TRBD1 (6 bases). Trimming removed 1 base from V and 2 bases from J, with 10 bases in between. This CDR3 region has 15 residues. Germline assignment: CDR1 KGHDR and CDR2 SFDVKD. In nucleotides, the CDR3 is TGTGCCACCAGTGATTTCCCCGGACAGCAAGAGACCCAGTACTTC. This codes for CATSDFPGQQETQYF.

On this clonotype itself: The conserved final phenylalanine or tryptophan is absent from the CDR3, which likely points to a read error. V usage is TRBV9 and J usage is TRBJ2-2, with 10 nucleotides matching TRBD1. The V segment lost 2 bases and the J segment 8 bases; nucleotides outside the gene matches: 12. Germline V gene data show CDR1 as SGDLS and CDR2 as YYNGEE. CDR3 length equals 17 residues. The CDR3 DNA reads TGTGCCAGCAGCGTTTGGACAGGGGGGGCCCTTGTTGGGGAGCTGTTTTCT. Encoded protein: CASSVWTGGALVGELFS.

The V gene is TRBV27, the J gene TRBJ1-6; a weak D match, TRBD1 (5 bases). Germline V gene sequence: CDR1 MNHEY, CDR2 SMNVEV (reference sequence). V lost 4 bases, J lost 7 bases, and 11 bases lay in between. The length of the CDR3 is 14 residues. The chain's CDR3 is CASSSPRQNSPLHF. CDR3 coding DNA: TGTGCCAGCAGTTCCCCCCGACAGAATTCACCCCTCCACTTT.

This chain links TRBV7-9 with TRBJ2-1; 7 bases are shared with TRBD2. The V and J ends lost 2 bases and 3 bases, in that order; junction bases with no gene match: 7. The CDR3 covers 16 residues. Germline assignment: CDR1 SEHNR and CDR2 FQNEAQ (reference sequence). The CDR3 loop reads CASSLSWDYFYNEQFF. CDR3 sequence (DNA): TGTGCCAGCAGCTTATCGTGGGACTACTTCTACAATGAGCAGTTCTTC.

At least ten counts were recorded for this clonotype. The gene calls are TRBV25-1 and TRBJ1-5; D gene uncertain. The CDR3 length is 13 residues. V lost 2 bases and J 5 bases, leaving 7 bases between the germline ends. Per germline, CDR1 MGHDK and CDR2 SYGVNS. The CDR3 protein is CASSEAGYQPQHF. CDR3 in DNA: TGTGCCAGCAGTGAAGCGGGCTATCAGCCCCAGCATTTT.

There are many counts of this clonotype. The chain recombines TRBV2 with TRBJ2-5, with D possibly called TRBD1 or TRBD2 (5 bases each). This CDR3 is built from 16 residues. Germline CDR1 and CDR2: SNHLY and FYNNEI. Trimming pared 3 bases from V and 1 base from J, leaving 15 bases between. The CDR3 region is CASSEGTTSPQETQYF. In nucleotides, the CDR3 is TGTGCCAGCAGTGAGGGGACCACAAGCCCCCAAGAGACCCAGTACTTC.

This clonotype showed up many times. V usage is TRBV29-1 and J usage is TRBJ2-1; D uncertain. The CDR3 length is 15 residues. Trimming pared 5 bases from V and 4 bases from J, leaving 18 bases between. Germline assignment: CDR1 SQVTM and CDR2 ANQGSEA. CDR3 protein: CSVQYPRLSYNEQFF. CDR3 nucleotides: TGCAGCGTTCAATACCCAAGGCTCTCTTACAATGAGCAGTTCTTC.

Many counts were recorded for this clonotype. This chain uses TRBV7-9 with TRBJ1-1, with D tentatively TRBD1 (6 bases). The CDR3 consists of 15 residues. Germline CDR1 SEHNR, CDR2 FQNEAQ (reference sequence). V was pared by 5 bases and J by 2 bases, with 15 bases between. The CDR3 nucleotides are TGTGCCAGCAGCCCTCCGGGACACAGTAACACTGAAGCTTTCTTT. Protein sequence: CASSPPGHSNTEAFF.

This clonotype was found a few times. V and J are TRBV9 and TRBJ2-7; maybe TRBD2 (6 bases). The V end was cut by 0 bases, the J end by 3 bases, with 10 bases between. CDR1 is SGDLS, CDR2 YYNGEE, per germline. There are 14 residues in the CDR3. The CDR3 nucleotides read TGTGCCAGCAGCGTAGCCGGGAGTGACTACGAGCAGTACTTC. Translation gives CASSVAGSDYEQYF.

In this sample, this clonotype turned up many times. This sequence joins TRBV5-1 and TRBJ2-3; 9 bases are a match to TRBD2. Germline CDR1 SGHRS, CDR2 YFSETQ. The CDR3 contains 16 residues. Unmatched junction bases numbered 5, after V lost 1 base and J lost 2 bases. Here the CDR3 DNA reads TGCGCCAGCAGCTTGCAAAGCGGGGGGAACACAGATACGCAGTATTTT. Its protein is CASSLQSGGNTDTQYF. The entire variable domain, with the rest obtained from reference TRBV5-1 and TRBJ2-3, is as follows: KAGVTQTPRYLIKTRGQQVTLSCSPISGHRSVSWYQQTPGQGLQFLFEYFSETQRNKGNFPGRFSGRQFSNSRSEMNVSTLELGDSALYLCASSLQSGGNTDTQYFGPGTRLTVL.

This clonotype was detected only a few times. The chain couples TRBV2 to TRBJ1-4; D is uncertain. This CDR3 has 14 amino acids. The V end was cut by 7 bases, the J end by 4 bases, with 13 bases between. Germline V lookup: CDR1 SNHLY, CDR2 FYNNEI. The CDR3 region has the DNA TGTGCCAGCATAGGACGGGATGATAATGAAAAACTGTTTTTT. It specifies CASIGRDDNEKLFF.

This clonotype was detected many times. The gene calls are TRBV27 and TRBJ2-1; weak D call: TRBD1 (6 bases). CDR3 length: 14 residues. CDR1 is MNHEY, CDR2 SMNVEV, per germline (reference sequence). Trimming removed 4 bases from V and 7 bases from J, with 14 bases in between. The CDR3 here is CASSSLDSLNEQFF. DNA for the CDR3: TGTGCCAGCAGTTCCCTGGACAGCCTGAATGAGCAGTTCTTC.

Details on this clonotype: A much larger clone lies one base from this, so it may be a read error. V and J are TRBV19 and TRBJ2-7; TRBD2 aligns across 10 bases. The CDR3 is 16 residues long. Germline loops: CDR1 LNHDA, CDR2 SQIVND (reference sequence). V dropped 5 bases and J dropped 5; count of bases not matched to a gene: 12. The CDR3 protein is CASSGLPGLAIDEQYF. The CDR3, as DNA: TGTGCCAGTAGTGGACTACCGGGACTAGCGATTGACGAGCAGTACTTC.

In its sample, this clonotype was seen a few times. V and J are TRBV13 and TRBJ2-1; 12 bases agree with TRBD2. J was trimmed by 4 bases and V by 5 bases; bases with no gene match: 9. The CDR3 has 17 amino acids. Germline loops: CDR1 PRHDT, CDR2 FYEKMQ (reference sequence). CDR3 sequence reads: CASSTRLAGVRYNEQFF. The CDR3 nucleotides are TGTGCCAGCAGCACCCGACTAGCGGGAGTAAGGTACAATGAGCAGTTCTTC.

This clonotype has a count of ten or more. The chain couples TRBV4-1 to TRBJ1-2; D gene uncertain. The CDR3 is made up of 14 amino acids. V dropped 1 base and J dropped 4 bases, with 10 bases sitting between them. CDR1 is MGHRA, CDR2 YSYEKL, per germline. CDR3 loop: CASSQVAGFYGYTF. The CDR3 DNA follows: TGCGCCAGCAGCCAAGTTGCTGGGTTCTATGGCTACACCTTC.

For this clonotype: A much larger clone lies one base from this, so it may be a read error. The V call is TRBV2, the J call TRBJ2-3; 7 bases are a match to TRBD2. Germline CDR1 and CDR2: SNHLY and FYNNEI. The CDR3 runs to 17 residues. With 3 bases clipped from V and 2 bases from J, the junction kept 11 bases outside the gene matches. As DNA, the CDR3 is TGTGCCAGCAGTGAGGGGGAGGCGGGAGCCTCCACAGATACGCAGTATTTT. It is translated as CASSEGEAGASTDTQYF.

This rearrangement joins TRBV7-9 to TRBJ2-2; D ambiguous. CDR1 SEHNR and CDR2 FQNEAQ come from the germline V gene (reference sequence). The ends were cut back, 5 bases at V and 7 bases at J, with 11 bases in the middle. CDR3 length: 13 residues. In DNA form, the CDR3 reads TGTGCCAGCAGCCCGGCCTTGGACGGGGAGCTGTTTTTT. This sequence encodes CASSPALDGELFF.